These 32 T cell receptor beta chains were all obtained from the same sample, sequenced in a study of OX40 agonist ivuxolimab in advanced cancers. The repertoire was sequenced with immunoSEQ multiplex PCR; TCRdb's copy has only in-frame clones and lacks some. In the table there are around 76,000 clones, roughly 94% of which are singletons. The specimen comprised CD4+ or CD8+ T cells sorted from blood, sampled in a trial of the OX40 agonist ivuxolimab. All receptors come from an adult with an advanced solid tumor such as melanoma, head and neck, liver or kidney cancer.

This clone was seen more than once but under ten times. This chain uses TRBV5-4 with TRBJ1-6; 8 bases agree with TRBD1. Per germline, CDR1 SGHNT and CDR2 YYREEE (reference sequence). The CDR3 totals 12 residues. The J segment lost 14 bases and the V segment lost 4 bases, leaving 5 bases of the junction unmatched. The CDR3 DNA sequence: TGTGCCAGCAGCCCCGGACAGGGAGCCCTCCACTTT. The encoded protein is CASSPGQGALHF.

V is TRBV29-1 and J is TRBJ1-5; tentatively, D is TRBD1 (6 bases). V was trimmed by 2 bases and J by 11 bases, leaving 13 bases between them. CDR1 and CDR2 from the germline V gene are SQVTM and ANQGSEA. The CDR3 is made up of 12 amino acids. The CDR3 is CSVEQGTGAQHF. CDR3 nucleotide sequence: TGCAGCGTTGAACAGGGGACCGGGGCCCAGCATTTT.

This clone came up once. The chain has TRBV5-4 and TRBJ2-1; 10 bases are a match to TRBD2. CDR1 and CDR2 (germline): SGHNT, YYREEE (reference sequence). This CDR3 contains 16 residues. Germline trimming cut 4 bases from V and 2 bases from J; bases unmatched to any gene: 6. The CDR3 bases are TGTGCCAGCAGCCAAGATGGGACTAGCGCCTACAATGAGCAGTTCTTC. Translated, it gives CASSQDGTSAYNEQFF.

This chain links TRBV5-6 with TRBJ1-1, with TRBD1 as a possible D gene (6 bases). Germline CDR1 is SGHDT and CDR2 is YYEEEE. The V end was cut by 2 bases, the J end by 1 base, with 12 bases between. The CDR3 is made up of 15 amino acids. The CDR3 spells CASSFVGGWNTEAFF. CDR3 coding DNA: TGTGCCAGCAGCTTTGTCGGGGGCTGGAACACTGAAGCTTTCTTT.

The chain carries TRBV2 and TRBJ2-5; 10 bases line up with TRBD2. The CDR3 is made up of 14 amino acids. V lost 8 bases to trimming and J lost 3 bases; unmatched junction nucleotides: 6. The germline V gene encodes CDR1 SNHLY and CDR2 FYNNEI. CDR3 loop: CASFLAGAEETQYF. The CDR3 region has the DNA TGTGCCAGCTTCCTAGCGGGGGCCGAAGAGACCCAGTACTTC.

The chain employs TRBV9 and TRBJ2-3; D is perhaps TRBD1 or TRBD2 (7 bases each). Deletions cut 3 bases from V and 3 bases from J, with 11 bases between. Per the germline V gene, CDR1 is SGDLS and CDR2 is YYNGEE. This CDR3 is built from 14 residues. The CDR3 region is CASSAGGGTDTQYF. In DNA form, the CDR3 reads TGTGCCAGCAGCGCAGGGGGAGGGACAGATACGCAGTATTTT.

The V gene is TRBV10-3, the J gene TRBJ2-1; tentative D call: TRBD2 (6 bases). The CDR3 consists of 14 residues. Between the trimmed V and J ends, which lost 5 bases and 6 bases, there was a span of 14 bases. Looked up from germline, CDR1 is ENHRY and CDR2 is SYGVKD. The CDR3 bases are TGTGCCATCAGTTGGGGGGATCAGCTCAATGAGCAGTTCTTC. Amino acid sequence: CAISWGDQLNEQFF.

The J gene is TRBJ2-7, the V gene TRBV4-2; 9 nucleotides agree with TRBD1. The length of the CDR3 is 17 residues. The germline CDR1 and CDR2 sequences are LGHNA and YNFKEQ. The ends lost 5 bases at V and 4 bases at J; junction bases unmatched: 15. The DNA of the CDR3 is TGTGCCAGCAGCGGCTGGACCCCGGGACAGGGTCCTTACGAGCAGTACTTC. This encodes CASSGWTPGQGPYEQYF.

The rearrangement links TRBV6-5 to TRBJ1-1, with a weak D call TRBD1 (5 bases). CDR3 length: 13 amino acids. CDR1 and CDR2 (germline): MNHEY, SVGAGI. Trimming stripped 0 bases from V and 10 bases from J, with 12 bases between. The CDR3 DNA follows: TGTGCCAGCAGTTACTCGCCCCCCGGGGGAGCTTTCTTT. This encodes CASSYSPPGGAFF.

The chain links TRBV28 to TRBJ1-2; possibly TRBD1 for D (6 bases). The V gene lost 6 bases and the J gene lost 0 bases, with 17 bases spanning the gap. Looked up from germline, CDR1 is MDHEN and CDR2 is SYDVKM. The CDR3 contains 16 residues. CDR3 in DNA: TGTGCCAGCAGCCCACGGGACACGTATTCTAACTATGGCTACACCTTC. Translating gives CASSPRDTYSNYGYTF.

This chain joins TRBV5-1 and TRBJ2-3; D is unclear. CDR3 size: 14 residues. Germline-derived CDR1 and CDR2 are SGHRS and YFSETQ. V shed 0 bases and J shed 4 bases, with 9 bases lying between them. The CDR3 coding sequence is TGCGCCAGCAGCTTGGAGGCCGGCCCAGATACGCAGTATTTT. It codes for CASSLEAGPDTQYF.

V and J are TRBV11-2 and TRBJ2-2, with D unclear. The CDR3 is made up of 13 amino acids. Trimming stripped 5 bases from V and 7 bases from J, with 11 bases between. Germline V gives CDR1 SGHAT, CDR2 FQNNGV. CDR3 DNA: TGTGCCAGCAGCCCAAAGACGTACGGGGAGCTGTTTTTT. Amino acids: CASSPKTYGELFF.

The J gene is TRBJ2-7, the V gene TRBV5-5; D is possibly TRBD1 (6 bases). Germline assignment: CDR1 SGHKS and CDR2 YYEKEE (reference sequence). The CDR3 runs to 13 residues. Between the trimmed V and J ends, which lost 0 bases and 5 bases, there was a span of 9 bases. The DNA of the CDR3 is TGTGCCAGCAGCTTGGATCCAGGGGACGAGCAGTACTTC. Encoded protein: CASSLDPGDEQYF.

The chain joins TRBV11-3 to TRBJ2-3, with 11 nucleotides matching TRBD1. Germline V gives CDR1 SGHNT, CDR2 YENEEA. This CDR3 comprises 16 residues. The junction had 4 bases not matched to a gene; V was cut back by 1 base and J by 4 bases. Here the CDR3 DNA reads TGTGCCAGCAGCTTAGGGGTGGACAGGGGGCCAGATACGCAGTATTTT. Translating it yields CASSLGVDRGPDTQYF.

This chain links TRBV4-3 with TRBJ1-1; D call uncertain. V lost 1 base to trimming and J lost 3 bases, with 12 bases between them. Germline CDR1 LGHNA, CDR2 YSLEER. CDR3 length: 15 amino acids. CDR3 sequence (DNA): TGCGCCAGCAGCCAAGGAAAAGGGTTGGACACTGAAGCTTTCTTT. This sequence encodes CASSQGKGLDTEAFF.

This chain joins TRBV7-2 and TRBJ1-1, with D unresolved. Trimming cost V 1 base and J 10 bases, with 10 bases left between them. Germline V gene sequence: CDR1 SGHTA, CDR2 FQGNSA. CDR3 length: 12 amino acids. The CDR3 bases are TGTGCCAGCAGCTTAGAGCTTCGCGTAGCTTTCTTT. As protein: CASSLELRVAFF.

The chain has TRBV9 and TRBJ1-1, with D hard to call. V lost 1 base and J lost 0, with 10 bases in between. CDR1 SGDLS and CDR2 YYNGEE come from the germline V gene. The CDR3 length is 15 residues. The CDR3 coding sequence is TGTGCCAGCAGCGTATTCCCGACCCTGAACACTGAAGCTTTCTTT. It encodes CASSVFPTLNTEAFF. The complete variable domain, with remaining parts taken from reference TRBV9 and TRBJ1-1, reads DSGVTQTPKHLITATGQRVTLRCSPRSGDLSVYWYQQSLDQGLQFLIQYYNGEERAKGNILERFSAQQFPDLHSELNLSSLELGDSALYFCASSVFPTLNTEAFFGQGTRLTVV.

V and J are TRBV6-5 and TRBJ2-7, with D unresolved. The V gene lost 2 bases and the J gene lost 0 bases, with 5 bases spanning the gap. CDR1 is MNHEY and CDR2 is SVGAGI in the germline V gene. The length of the CDR3 is 13 residues. CDR3 residues: CASSYRGSYEQYF. The CDR3 DNA reads as TGTGCCAGCAGTTACAGAGGCTCCTACGAGCAGTACTTC.

The gene calls are TRBV9 and TRBJ2-7, with 8 bases identical to TRBD2. J lost 0 bases, V lost 3 bases, and 5 bases had no gene match. Germline values: CDR1 SGDLS, CDR2 YYNGEE. The CDR3 is made up of 15 amino acids. This chain's CDR3 is CASSALAGRSYEQYF. In DNA, the CDR3 is TGTGCCAGCAGCGCATTAGCGGGGCGCTCCTACGAGCAGTACTTC.

The sample holds one count of this clone. This chain uses TRBV4-3 with TRBJ2-7, with TRBD1 identical over 10 bases. After removal of 2 bases from V and 4 bases from J, the junction contained 5 bases not matched to a gene. Germline lookup yields CDR1 LGHNA and CDR2 YSLEER. The CDR3 runs 15 residues. The CDR3 DNA reads as TGCGCCAGCAGCCAACCGGGACAGGGGCGTTACGAGCAGTACTTC. It encodes CASSQPGQGRYEQYF.

The V gene is TRBV4-1, the J gene TRBJ1-3, with D unresolved. CDR1 is MGHRA, CDR2 YSYEKL, per germline. The CDR3 has 13 residues. Trimming removed 4 bases from V and 0 bases from J, with 4 bases in between. CDR3 amino acids: CASSRPSGNTIYF. As DNA, the CDR3 is TGCGCCAGCAGCCGGCCCTCTGGAAACACCATATATTTT.

The rearrangement uses TRBV7-9 and TRBJ1-1; TRBD1 is a possible D gene (6 bases). The CDR3 is made up of 17 amino acids. From germline, CDR1 is SEHNR and CDR2 FQNEAQ (reference sequence). The V end lost 5 bases, the J end lost 0 bases, and 19 bases lay between the germline ends. The CDR3 bases are TGTGCCAGCAGCCCACCTCGGGGGGGGCCCGTGAACACTGAAGCTTTCTTT. It specifies CASSPPRGGPVNTEAFF.

The V call is TRBV7-2, the J call TRBJ2-5; TRBD2 agrees at 8 bases. J was trimmed by 1 base and V by 6 bases; bases with no gene match: 13. The germline gives CDR1 SGHTA, CDR2 FQGNSA. CDR3 length: 17 residues. The CDR3 coding sequence is TGTGCCAGCAGGTGGGGGCGGCGAGCGGGGGTCCAAGAGACCCAGTACTTC. This encodes CASRWGRRAGVQETQYF.

The V call is TRBV19, the J call TRBJ2-7; D remains unclear. The V and J ends lost 1 base and 2 bases respectively, with 9 bases between them. The CDR3 is 14 residues long. CDR1 is LNHDA and CDR2 is SQIVND in the germline V gene (reference sequence). CDR3 in DNA: TGTGCCAGTAGTATAGCGGGTCCGCCCTACGAGCAGTACTTC. Amino acid sequence: CASSIAGPPYEQYF.

This chain links TRBV7-6 with TRBJ2-3; D tentatively fits TRBD1 or TRBD2 (5 bases each). Per germline, CDR1 SGHVS and CDR2 FNYEAQ. Trimming took 1 base from V and 2 from J, leaving 22 bases between them. This CDR3 comprises 19 residues. The CDR3 nucleotides are TGTGCCAGCAGCTTAGAGATAACCGGGACCCCCGCACCCACAGATACGCAGTATTTT. As protein: CASSLEITGTPAPTDTQYF.

This clone was found once. The chain is built from TRBV5-5 and TRBJ2-5; 10 bases are shared with TRBD1. The V gene end was trimmed by 0 bases and the J gene end by 4 bases; junction bases not matched to a gene: 3. CDR3 length equals 15 residues. In germline, CDR1 is SGHKS, CDR2 YYEKEE (reference sequence). The CDR3, as DNA: TGTGCCAGCAGCTTGGGACAGGGGGCCATAGAGACCCAGTACTTC. Protein sequence: CASSLGQGAIETQYF.

The chain combines TRBV5-6 with TRBJ1-2, with D perhaps matching TRBD1 (6 bases). CDR1 and CDR2 (germline): SGHDT, YYEEEE. The CDR3 sequence is 15 residues long. V lost 3 bases and J lost 4, with 16 bases in between. Here the CDR3 reads CASSSPDRRIYGYTF. The CDR3 DNA reads TGTGCCAGCAGCTCTCCTGACAGGAGAATCTATGGCTACACCTTC.

This sequence joins TRBV7-6 and TRBJ1-4; 9 bases map to TRBD1. This CDR3 contains 13 residues. Germline V gene lookup returns CDR1 SGHVS and CDR2 FNYEAQ. Trimming cost V 5 bases and J 8 bases; bases outside gene matches: 3. The CDR3 DNA follows: TGTGCCAGCAGCATTGGGACAGGGGAAAAACTGTTTTTT. Translation: CASSIGTGEKLFF.

The chain employs TRBV27 and TRBJ1-2; the match to TRBD1 covers 7 bases. Germline-derived CDR1 and CDR2 are MNHEY and SMNVEV (reference sequence). J lost 7 bases, V lost 6 bases, and 11 bases had no gene match. The length of the CDR3 is 14 residues. The CDR3 bases are TGTGCCAGCAGCCAGGGGGGAGGCCGCCCTGGCTACACCTTC. This translates into CASSQGGGRPGYTF.

The V and J genes are TRBV28 and TRBJ2-7; 10 positions agree with TRBD1. With 5 bases clipped from V and 3 bases from J, the junction kept 10 bases outside the gene matches. Germline V CDR1 and CDR2: MDHEN, SYDVKM. The CDR3 is 16 residues long. CDR3 in DNA: TGTGCCAGCAGTCGCACCCACGGGACAGGGGTCTACGAGCAGTACTTC. This gives the protein CASSRTHGTGVYEQYF. Based on the CDR3 plus reference TRBV28 and TRBJ2-7, the full variable domain is DVKVTQSSRYLVKRTGEKVFLECVQDMDHENMFWYRQDPGLGLRLIYFSYDVKMKEKGDIPEGYSVSREKKERFSLILESASTNQTSMYLCASSRTHGTGVYEQYFGPGTRLTVT.

This clone was observed a handful of times. The CDR3 spells CAISGKARMNTEAFF. The CDR3 DNA reads TGTGCCATCAGTGGAAAGGCCCGCATGAACACTGAAGCTTTCTTT. The J gene is TRBJ1-1, the V gene TRBV10-3; D gene ambiguous. Trimming took 4 bases from V and 0 from J, leaving 12 bases between them. Germline assignment: CDR1 ENHRY and CDR2 SYGVKD. The CDR3 is made up of 15 amino acids.

The rearrangement joins TRBV27 to TRBJ2-7; TRBD2 matches 10 bases. CDR3 size: 16 residues. Germline V gives CDR1 MNHEY, CDR2 SMNVEV (reference sequence). The V gene end was trimmed by 4 bases and the J gene end by 7 bases; junction bases not matched to a gene: 13. CDR3 sequence reads: CASSSPGAGGSEEQYF. DNA for the CDR3: TGTGCCAGCAGTTCCCCTGGAGCGGGGGGGTCGGAGGAGCAGTACTTC.